The present TCR beta chain was sequenced within a study of shared clonotypes between healthy human individuals. Turning to the study itself: The study used three CD4 naive, three CD4 memory, two CD8 naive and one CD8 memory plate per donor.

Sequencing used immunoSEQ multiplex PCR; TCRdb keeps in-frame clones, though not all of them. The repertoire holds around 2,000,000 clones, with 85% to 95% as singletons. Terminally differentiated effector memory CD45RA+ cells were excluded from the naive CD8 cells, which were CD45RO-negative and positively selected for CCR7. Donors were healthy HIV-negative adults without recent acute infections or vaccinations. The germline CDR1 and CDR2 sequences are MNHEY and SMNVEV (reference sequence). Trimming took 1 base from V and 3 from J, leaving 18 bases between them. The CDR3 contains 18 residues. The sequence was collected from a man aged 18 to 30 in good health. The material sequenced was naive CD8+ T cells sorted from blood. J is TRBJ2-2 and V is TRBV27; D tentatively fits TRBD1 or TRBD2 (5 bases each). CDR3 nucleotides: TGTGCCAGCAGTTTATATGGCCGGGACCTCGGAGACACCGGGGAGCTGTTTTTT. This translates into CASSLYGRDLGDTGELFF.